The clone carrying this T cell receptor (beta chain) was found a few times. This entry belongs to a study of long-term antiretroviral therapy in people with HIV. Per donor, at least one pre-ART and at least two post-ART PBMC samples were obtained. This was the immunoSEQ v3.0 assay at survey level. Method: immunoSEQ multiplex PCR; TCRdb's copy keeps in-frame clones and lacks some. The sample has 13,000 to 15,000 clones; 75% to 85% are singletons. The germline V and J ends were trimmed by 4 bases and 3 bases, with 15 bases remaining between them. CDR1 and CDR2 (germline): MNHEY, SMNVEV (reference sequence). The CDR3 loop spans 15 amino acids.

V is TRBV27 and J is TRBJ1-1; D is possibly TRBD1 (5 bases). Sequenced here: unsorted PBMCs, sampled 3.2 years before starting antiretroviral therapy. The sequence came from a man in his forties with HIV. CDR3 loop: CASSSLRAPDTEAFF. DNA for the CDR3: TGTGCCAGCAGTTCCCTCAGGGCCCCGGACACTGAAGCTTTCTTT.